The rows below give T cell receptor beta chains drawn from one sample of a study of vaccination effects on CD4 cells after COVID-19. Antigens of these TCRs are unknown. The method was immunoSEQ multiplex PCR; TCRdb's version includes in-frame clones alone and lacks a portion of them. This table has 25,000 to 35,000 clones, 74% appearing once. The sample here was CD4+ T cells from PBMCs cultured without peptide, taken after COVID-19 vaccination. These TCRs come from a human donor who received a COVID-19 vaccine. Both conserved end residues are part of each CDR3. D genes are given only for firm matches. Size values are once, few and many counts, or a class for expanded clones, and some rows have none.

TRBJ2-5,.,.,TRBV6-4,CASSVLPGETQYF,TGTGCCAGCAGTGTCCTCCCTGGGGAGACCCAGTACTTC
TRBJ2-1,.,TRBD2,TRBV4-2,CASSLAGGSYNEQFF,TGTGCCAGCAGCCTAGCGGGGGGTTCCTACAATGAGCAGTTCTTC
TRBJ2-2,.,TRBD1,TRBV24-1,CATSDSWDRPGELFF,TGTGCCACCAGTGATTCATGGGACAGGCCCGGGGAGCTGTTTTTT
TRBJ2-5,.,TRBD2,TRBV7-3,CASSPRTSGGAGETQYF,TGTGCCAGCAGCCCAAGGACTAGCGGGGGGGCGGGAGAGACCCAGTACTTC
TRBJ2-3,.,.,TRBV5-1,CASTEPSTDTQYF,TGCGCCAGCACAGAGCCAAGCACAGATACGCAGTATTTT
TRBJ1-1,.,TRBD1,TRBV14,CASSPGGTAAFF,TGTGCCAGCAGCCCAGGGGGGACAGCGGCTTTCTTT
TRBJ2-5,.,.,TRBV6-6,CASTALSRQETQYF,TGTGCCAGCACGGCACTGTCCCGTCAAGAGACCCAGTACTTC
TRBJ2-1,once,.,TRBV19,CASSITSTGGGRMVEQFF,TGTGCCAGTAGTATAACCTCGACTGGGGGGGGGCGAATGGTTGAGCAGTTCTTC
TRBJ1-1,.,TRBD1,TRBV7-9,CASSPQTGRGTEAFF,TGTGCCAGCAGCCCTCAGACGGGCAGGGGGACTGAAGCTTTCTTT
TRBJ2-1,.,.,TRBV5-4,CASSLEGGSYNEQFF,TGTGCCAGCAGCTTGGAGGGGGGCTCCTACAATGAGCAGTTCTTC
TRBJ2-7,few,TRBD1,TRBV6-6,CASRPGTGAYEQYF,TGTGCCAGCAGACCCGGGACAGGGGCCTACGAGCAGTACTTC
TRBJ1-1,.,.,TRBV28,CASSFVVWDDMNTEAFF,TGTGCCAGCAGTTTTGTGGTCTGGGACGATATGAACACTGAAGCTTTCTTT
TRBJ2-2,once,.,TRBV14,CASTNINTGELFF,TGTGCCAGCACAAATATAAACACCGGGGAGCTGTTTTTT
TRBJ1-4,.,.,TRBV4-3,CASSQEYTGAERKEKLFF,TGCGCCAGCAGCCAAGAATATACGGGGGCGGAAAGAAAGGAAAAACTGTTTTTT
TRBJ2-1,.,.,TRBV28,CASSEGFSYNEQFF,TGTGCCAGCAGCGAAGGGTTCTCCTACAATGAGCAGTTCTTC
TRBJ2-7,.,.,TRBV2,CASSVEIYEQYF,TGTGCCAGCAGTGTGGAGATCTACGAGCAGTACTTC
TRBJ1-1,.,.,TRBV12-3/TRBV12-4,CASSLSGSTFF,TGTGCCAGCAGTTTATCAGGGTCCACTTTCTTT
TRBJ2-2,.,.,TRBV5-4,CASSRIGSGELFF,TGTGCCAGCAGCCGGATTGGTTCCGGGGAGCTGTTTTTT
TRBJ1-2,.,.,TRBV2,CASSGPDGYTF,TGTGCCAGCAGTGGACCCGATGGCTACACCTTC
TRBJ1-1,once,.,TRBV24-1,CATSDSGRPPLF,TGTGCCACCAGTGATTCCGGACGGCCCCCTCTCTTT
TRBJ2-2,few,.,TRBV12-2,CASRLALAGDTGELFF,TGTGCAAGTCGCTTAGCCCTAGCGGGAGACACCGGGGAGCTGTTTTTT
TRBJ2-6,.,.,TRBV7-2,CASSSKGVGSSGANVLTF,TGTGCCAGCAGCTCAAAGGGGGTGGGGAGCTCTGGGGCCAACGTCCTGACTTTC
TRBJ1-2,.,TRBD1,TRBV10-3,CAILFRQGPSRLYGYTF,TGTGCCATCCTTTTTAGACAGGGCCCTTCCCGCCTTTATGGCTACACCTTC
TRBJ2-7,.,.,TRBV28,CAIQTGFSSYEQYF,TGTGCCATCCAAACAGGGTTTAGCTCCTACGAGCAGTACTTC
TRBJ1-1,.,.,TRBV21-1,CASSISDRAEDTEAFF,TGTGCCAGCAGCATATCGGACAGGGCGGAGGACACTGAAGCTTTCTTT
TRBJ1-3,.,.,TRBV30,CAWANRGGLTYF,TGTGCCTGGGCGAACCGCGGGGGACTGACGTATTTT
TRBJ2-1,.,.,TRBV9,CASSVEAGGSSYNEQFF,TGTGCCAGCAGCGTAGAGGCTGGGGGGAGCTCCTACAATGAGCAGTTCTTC
TRBJ1-6,.,TRBD1,TRBV30,CAWNTDRGSSPLHF,TGTGCCTGGAACACTGACAGGGGGAGTTCACCCCTCCACTTT
TRBJ1-6,.,.,TRBV2,CASNSRGVDRKSPLHF,TGTGCCAGCAACTCTCGAGGGGTCGATCGTAAATCACCCCTCCACTTT
TRBJ1-6,.,.,TRBV7-2,CASSFGDSPLHF,TGTGCCAGCAGCTTCGGAGATTCACCCCTCCACTTT
TRBJ1-2,.,.,TRBV19,CASSILADSRGYTF,TGTGCCAGTAGTATCTTGGCCGACTCTCGGGGCTACACCTTC
TRBJ1-1,.,TRBD1,TRBV10-1,CASRVGTGKRDTEAFF,TGCGCCAGCAGAGTTGGGACAGGGAAACGGGACACTGAAGCTTTCTTT
TRBJ1-6,.,.,TRBV6-1,CASSARVQSLTYNSPLHF,TGTGCCAGCAGTGCCCGCGTACAGTCTTTGACCTATAATTCACCCCTCCACTTT
TRBJ2-7,.,TRBD1,TRBV4-2,CASSQADRAYEQYF,TGTGCCAGCAGCCAAGCGGACAGGGCCTACGAGCAGTACTTC
TRBJ1-1,.,.,TRBV19,CASSIRVPATEAFF,TGTGCCAGTAGTATAAGGGTTCCGGCCACTGAAGCTTTCTTT
TRBJ1-6,.,.,TRBV27,CASSGAGNSPLHF,TGTGCCAGCAGCGGGGCGGGTAATTCACCCCTCCACTTT
TRBJ1-2,.,TRBD1,TRBV9,CASSQGTVVGYTF,TGTGCCAGCAGCCAAGGGACAGTCGTTGGCTACACCTTC
TRBJ2-5,.,.,TRBV5-1,CASSLQTAQETQYF,TGCGCCAGCAGCTTACAGACGGCTCAAGAGACCCAGTACTTC
TRBJ1-4,.,.,TRBV9,CASSVGLNEKLFF,TGTGCCAGCAGCGTAGGTCTGAATGAAAAACTGTTTTTT
TRBJ2-7,.,.,TRBV6-5,CASSYSLGEQYF,TGTGCCAGCAGTTACTCTCTTGGGGAGCAGTACTTC